This record covers a single TCR beta chain. The antigen is not known. Metastatic or locally advanced urothelial carcinoma was present in the patients. This specimen belongs to a study of PD-L1 blockade in urothelial cancer. In the study overall: Blood drawn 3 weeks (second dose) and 6 weeks after treatment start was analyzed. Per blood sample, T cells had a median of around 150,000.

This table comes from immunoSEQ multiplex PCR, and its TCRdb copy is limited to in-frame clones, with some not included. The table includes more than 55,000 clones, about 86% detected once. Trimming cost V 6 bases and J 7 bases, with 15 bases left between them. Germline CDR1 SNHLY, CDR2 FYNNEI. The CDR3 is 14 residues long. Points from the study as a whole: The study found that durable-benefit patients expanded tumor-associated blood clones more at 3 weeks.

This chain uses TRBV2 with TRBJ1-4, with D maybe TRBD1 (5 bases). The sequences come from PBMCs, collected around atezolizumab (anti-PD-L1) treatment. The clonotype was recovered from a man between 50 and 59 years old with urothelial cancer. The CDR3 sequence is CASRLTVLGEKLFF. In DNA form, the CDR3 reads TGTGCCAGCAGGCTGACAGTATTAGGTGAAAAACTGTTTTTT.